The clone carrying this T cell receptor beta chain was detected a few times. The antigen is undetermined. This sample is drawn from a study of EBV T-cell therapy then PD-1 blockade in nasopharyngeal carcinoma. Generated by immunoSEQ multiplex PCR, the TCRdb table keeps only in-frame clones and is missing some. Of 20,000 to 25,000 clones listed, around 82% are singletons. Germline CDR1 is MNHEY and CDR2 is SVGEGT. This CDR3 contains 16 residues. Trimming stripped 0 bases from V and 7 bases from J, with 16 bases between. Sample treatment: AdE1-LMPpoly-expanded autologous EBV-specific T-cell therapy followed by anti-PD-1 nivolumab.

The clonotype was recovered from a man in his forties with nasopharyngeal carcinoma. The chain joins TRBV6-2 or TRBV6-3 to TRBJ1-5; no firm D call. Sample: CD8+ T cells from blood, taken at roughly day 60 from a patient whose treatment included autologous EBV-specific T cells and nivolumab. In DNA, the CDR3 is TGTGCCAGCAGTTACTCGGAGACATTGGCGTCCCAGCCCCAGCATTTT. This codes for CASSYSETLASQPQHF.